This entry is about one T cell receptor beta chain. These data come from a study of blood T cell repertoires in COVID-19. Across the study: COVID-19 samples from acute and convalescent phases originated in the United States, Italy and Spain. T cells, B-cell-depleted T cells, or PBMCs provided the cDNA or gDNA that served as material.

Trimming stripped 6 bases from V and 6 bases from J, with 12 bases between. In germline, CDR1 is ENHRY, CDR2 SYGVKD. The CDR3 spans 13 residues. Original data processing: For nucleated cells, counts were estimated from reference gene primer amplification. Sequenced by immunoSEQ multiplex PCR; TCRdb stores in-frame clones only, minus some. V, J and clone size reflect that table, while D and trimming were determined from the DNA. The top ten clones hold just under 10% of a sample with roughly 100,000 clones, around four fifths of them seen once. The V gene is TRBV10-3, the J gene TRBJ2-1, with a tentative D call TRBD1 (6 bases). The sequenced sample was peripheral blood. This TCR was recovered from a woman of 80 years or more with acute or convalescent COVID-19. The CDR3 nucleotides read TGTGCCATCAGCTATCAACAGGGCAATGAGCAGTTCTTC. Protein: CAISYQQGNEQFF.